The 8 T cell receptor beta chains listed next were all sequenced from one sample in a study of T cells after yellow fever vaccination (dated by TCRdb to between 2018 and 2021). The sample's treatment or condition label, decoded: live attenuated yellow fever vaccine strain. Libraries were made using 5' RACE. The sequencer listed for this sample is Illumina NovaSeq 6000. TCRdb redid the processing of the public reads, applying fastp at Q25 and MiXCR, and retained in-frame beta chains. Identical CDR3 protein sequences are pooled into one entry, listed with their most common genes and DNA. The table for this sample lists about 430,000 distinct CDR3 sequences; around 19% of them were counted only once. Jointly, the top ten make up around 17% of the sample. Sequenced here: PBMCs, sampled before the yellow fever booster vaccination. These receptors were taken from a man aged 18 to 30 who received the YFV17D yellow fever vaccine.

This chain uses TRBV9 with TRBJ1-6, with D tentatively TRBD1 (5 bases). Trimming took 3 bases from V and 7 from J, leaving 14 bases between them. Germline CDR1 SGDLS, CDR2 YYNGEE. The CDR3 totals 15 residues. The CDR3 DNA is TGTGCCAGCAGCGCGACCGGGACGGCGAATTCACCCCTCCACTTT. Translated: CASSATGTANSPLHF. Using reference TRBV9 and TRBJ1-6 for the parts outside the CDR3, the full variable domain is DSGVTQTPKHLITATGQRVTLRCSPRSGDLSVYWYQQSLDQGLQFLIQYYNGEERAKGNILERFSAQQFPDLHSELNLSSLELGDSALYFCASSATGTANSPLHFGNGTRLTVT.

This clonotype was observed many times. The CDR3 region is CASSLEVPQFHNEQFF. The CDR3 DNA follows: TGCGCCAGCAGCTTGGAAGTTCCCCAATTCCACAATGAGCAGTTCTTC. The chain combines TRBV5-1 with TRBJ2-1, with D unresolved. Trimming removed 0 bases at V and 5 bases at J, with 15 bases between. Germline lookup yields CDR1 SGHRS and CDR2 YFSETQ. This CDR3 is 16 amino acids long.

This clonotype turned up a few times. The CDR3 coding sequence is TGTGCCAGCGCGCCGCCACAGAGCACCGGGGAGCTGTTTTTT. It codes for CASAPPQSTGELFF. The gene calls are TRBV7-9 and TRBJ2-2; no definite D call. The germline V gene has CDR1 SEHNR and CDR2 FQNEAQ (reference sequence). This CDR3 has 14 residues. V was trimmed by 8 bases and J by 4 bases, leaving 14 bases between them.

CDR3 bases: TGTGCCAGCAGTTCGAACAAGAACTCTGGAAACACCATATATTTT. Translating gives CASSSNKNSGNTIYF. This chain links TRBV28 with TRBJ1-3; D unclear. V lost 4 bases and J 0 bases, leaving 10 bases between the germline ends. In germline, CDR1 is MDHEN, CDR2 SYDVKM. This CDR3 has 15 amino acids.

The chain recombines TRBV6-2 or TRBV6-3 with TRBJ1-5; TRBD1 might be the D (5 bases). Germline lookup yields CDR1 MNHEY and CDR2 SVGEGT. Trimming cost V 2 bases and J 2 bases, with 13 bases left between them. The CDR3 totals 16 residues. The CDR3 coding sequence is TGTGCCAGCAGTTACAACTCCCGGGGCGGCAATCAGCCCCAGCATTTT. Its translation is CASSYNSRGGNQPQHF.

This clonotype came up many times. This chain uses TRBV6-5 with TRBJ2-5, with D hard to call. Germline V gene lookup returns CDR1 MNHEY and CDR2 SVGAGI. Trimming stripped 3 bases from V and 5 bases from J, with 4 bases between. There are 11 residues in the CDR3. This chain's CDR3 is CASSYWETQYF. DNA of the CDR3: TGTGCCAGCAGTTATTGGGAGACCCAGTACTTC.

This clonotype was detected only a few times. The V gene is TRBV12-3 or TRBV12-4, the J gene TRBJ2-3, with TRBD2 matching over 9 bases. With V trimmed by 10 bases and J by 5 bases, 10 bases remained unmatched. The CDR3 is 14 amino acids. The CDR3 sequence is CAINRRGGRDTQYF. The CDR3 bases are TGTGCCATAAATAGGCGGGGGGGCCGAGATACGCAGTATTTT.

The chain is built from TRBV6-5 and TRBJ2-2; TRBD1 matches 9 bases. From germline, CDR1 is MNHEY and CDR2 SVGAGI. After removal of 1 base from V and 14 bases from J, the junction contained 14 bases not matched to a gene. The CDR3 length is 16 residues. The CDR3 spells CASSYLTGTGSGALFF. The CDR3 bases are TGTGCCAGCAGTTACTTGACCGGGACAGGGTCGGGGGCCCTGTTTTTT.